A few counts support the clone carrying this T cell receptor (beta chain). Its antigen is not known. The data were obtained in a study of T-cell memory formation after mild COVID-19. At the level of the study: Largely donor-specific TCR clusters were found.

General study points: Cross-reactive memory apparently joined, as some responding clones appeared in pre-infection memory. Still unconfirmed is whether the second-wave clones peaking on day 37 recognized SARS-CoV-2.

CDR1 is SQVTM, CDR2 ANQGSEA, per germline. V dropped 7 bases and J dropped 5 bases, with 12 bases sitting between them. The CDR3 sequence is 12 residues long. MiXCR was run by TCRdb on the 5' RACE reads, yielding one entry per CDR3 protein. The profile shows 92,000 or so distinct CDR3 sequences, around 15% of them singletons. Sequencing was done on a sample of PBMCs or a T cell subset sorted from them (not recorded which). V gene TRBV29-1 combines with J gene TRBJ2-1; tentative D call: TRBD2 (6 bases). The receptor's source is a man younger than 30 who had mild COVID-19 (a few samples of this study predate the infection). Cell type and time point are not known. The CDR3 loop reads CSETGSNNEQFF. CDR3 nucleotide sequence: TGCAGCGAAACCGGGAGCAACAATGAGCAGTTCTTC.